This note documents a single TCR beta chain sequence. The data stem from a study of STAT5B mutations in CD4+ large granular lymphocyte leukemia. Some clones are missing from TCRdb's copy, which holds only in-frame ones; the method was immunoSEQ multiplex PCR. The sample shows fewer than 35,000 clones, around four fifths of them seen only once. The length of the CDR3 is 15 residues. Per germline, CDR1 SGHTA and CDR2 FQGTGA. After removal of 1 base from V and 2 bases from J, the junction contained 2 bases not matched to a gene. The sample comprised CD4+ T cells from blood buffy coats. V usage is TRBV7-3 and J usage is TRBJ2-3; TRBD2 matches at 8 bases. The sequence came from a human donor in good health. The CDR3 DNA reads as TGTGCCAGCAGCTTAAGGCGGGGGGCCACAGATACGCAGTATTTT. As protein: CASSLRRGATDTQYF. Using reference TRBV7-3 and TRBJ2-3 for the parts outside the CDR3, the full variable domain is GAGVSQTPSNKVTEKGKYVELRCDPISGHTALYWYRQSLGQGPEFLIYFQGTGAADDSGLPNDRFFAVRPEGSVSTLKIQRTERGDSAVYLCASSLRRGATDTQYFGPGTRLTVL.